This T cell receptor beta chain was recorded in a study of T cells in Graves' hyperthyroidism and ophthalmopathy. The CDR3 consists of 14 residues. CDR1 MNHNS and CDR2 SASEGT come from the germline V gene. V was cut by 5 bases and J by 0 bases, with 11 bases left in between. RNA transcripts were the template for amplifying TCR beta CDR3 regions. HTBI primers were used for first-round RT-PCR of the TCR CDR3. MiXCR, run by TCRdb on the multiplex PCR reads, gives a single entry per CDR3 protein. The table lists fewer than 900,000 distinct CDR3 sequences, 18% of them singletons. Blood dates from first hyperthyroidism diagnosis, before any ophthalmopathy symptoms. This clonotype was observed a few times. The antigen is not known. Findings of the study overall: Most clonotypes expanded in the thyroid (above 0.001) were also present in blood.

The sequencing input was blood. The sequence was obtained from a woman aged 45-65 years with Graves' hyperthyroidism that later progressed to Graves' ophthalmopathy. The chain links TRBV6-1 to TRBJ2-7; no clear D. This chain's CDR3 is CASSSFQTSYEQYF. DNA for the CDR3: TGTGCCAGCAGTTCTTTTCAAACCTCCTACGAGCAGTACTTC.